This TCR beta chain derives from a study of regulatory T cells in long-lasting Graves disease. As for time point: persistent/refractory GD, antithyroid drugs over 5 years with positive TRAb. Preparation of the TCR library used RNA extracted from PBMCs. This clonotype was observed at least ten times. No antigen is known for it. Study outcomes and limitations: Repertoires from persistent disease leaned toward TRBV28, TRBJ1-2 and TRBJ2-5.

The CDR3 loop spans 14 amino acids. After removal of 6 bases from V and 4 bases from J, the junction contained 9 bases not matched to a gene. Germline loops: CDR1 MDHEN, CDR2 SYDVKM. Library construction for TCR beta used iRepertoire HTBI primers and Arm-PCR of CDR3 regions. TCRdb called the multiplex PCR reads again in MiXCR, with one record for every CDR3 protein. The sample has about 470,000 distinct CDR3 sequences, about 20% seen once. This material consisted of peripheral blood mononuclear cells (PBMCs), taken when the disease was refractory, from a patient treated with antithyroid drugs. The sequence was obtained from a female donor with Graves disease. The chain couples TRBV28 to TRBJ2-7, with 7 bases identical to TRBD1. CDR3 DNA sequence: TGTGCCAGCAGCTCTGGGGACAGAGCATACGAGCAGTACTTC. Its protein product is CASSSGDRAYEQYF. The variable domain in full, completed from reference TRBV28 and TRBJ2-7, reads DVKVTQSSRYLVKRTGEKVFLECVQDMDHENMFWYRQDPGLGLRLIYFSYDVKMKEKGDIPEGYSVSREKKERFSLILESASTNQTSMYLCASSSGDRAYEQYFGPGTRLTVT.